Following are 7 T cell receptor beta chains from one sample sequenced in a study of STAT3 mutations in large granular lymphocyte leukemia. Study results and caveats: At least one immunodominant TCR beta clonotype appeared in every T-cell large granular lymphocyte leukemia patient.

No antigen has been assigned to these receptors. Some clones are missing from TCRdb's copy, which holds only in-frame ones; the method was immunoSEQ multiplex PCR. The table records about 9,300 clones, approximately 90% of them present only once. The source material was peripheral blood mononuclear cells. The origin of the receptors is an elderly man with T-cell large granular lymphocyte leukemia. Some clones in this sample may be carry-over from other donors' samples.

This clone has only one observation. The J gene is TRBJ1-2, the V gene TRBV29-1; 7 positions agree with TRBD1. The CDR3 loop spans 11 amino acids. V shed 4 bases and J 14 bases; nucleotides not matched to a gene: 10. Germline values: CDR1 SQVTM, CDR2 ANQGSEA. Here the CDR3 reads CSVGQQLTGTF. As DNA, the CDR3 is TGCAGCGTTGGTCAGCAGCTGACAGGGACCTTC.

The gene calls are TRBV30 and TRBJ2-7; tentatively, D is TRBD1 or TRBD2 (5 bases each). Trimming pared 6 bases from V and 5 bases from J, leaving 17 bases between. Germline V gene lookup returns CDR1 GTSNPN and CDR2 SVGIG (reference sequence). This CDR3 is 13 amino acids long. The CDR3 DNA reads as TGTGCCTGCCGCCGGGACGGCCAAAACGAGCAGTACTTC. Protein: CACRRDGQNEQYF.

The chain recombines TRBV9 with TRBJ2-2; D uncertain. CDR3 size: 12 residues. V was shortened by 3 bases and J by 5 bases, with 5 bases between the two germline ends. Germline CDR1 SGDLS, CDR2 YYNGEE. CDR3 nucleotides: TGTGCCAGCAGCGGGGGTACCGGGGAGCTGTTTTTT. This translates into CASSGGTGELFF.

This clone was found once. The V and J genes are TRBV2 and TRBJ2-7; D call uncertain. The germline gives CDR1 SNHLY, CDR2 FYNNEI. With 2 bases removed from V and 6 bases from J, the gap between germline ends came to 14 bases. The CDR3 spans 14 residues. The DNA of the CDR3 is TGTGCCAGCAGTGAAAGCAGATTCCTTGCCGAGCAGTACTTC. Translation: CASSESRFLAEQYF.

Concerning this clone: The DNA is omitted, as the CDR3 cannot be located on it reliably, and the CDR3 follows TCRdb's listing. V usage is TRBV21-1 and J usage is TRBJ2-1. TRBV21-1 is flagged as a pseudogene. Termini included, the CDR3 measures 17 amino acids. This chain's CDR3 is CASSKASRVGWGNEQFF.

This chain joins TRBV7-9 and TRBJ2-7; no firm D call. Germline values: CDR1 SEHNR, CDR2 FQNEAQ (reference sequence). The CDR3 extends over 15 amino acids. With 1 base removed from V and 5 bases from J, the gap between germline ends came to 15 bases. The CDR3 DNA sequence: TGTGCCAGCAGCTTAGACCCCCAACCGTTCGACGAGCAGTACTTC. This translates into CASSLDPQPFDEQYF.

This clone appeared a single time. This chain uses TRBV30 with TRBJ2-7; D uncertain. Germline-derived CDR1 and CDR2 are GTSNPN and SVGIG (reference sequence). V lost 2 bases to trimming and J lost 3 bases, with 11 bases between them. This CDR3 is 13 amino acids long. The CDR3 DNA is TGTGCCTGGAGTCTCGCGTGGGGCTACGAGCAGTACTTC. Residues: CAWSLAWGYEQYF.